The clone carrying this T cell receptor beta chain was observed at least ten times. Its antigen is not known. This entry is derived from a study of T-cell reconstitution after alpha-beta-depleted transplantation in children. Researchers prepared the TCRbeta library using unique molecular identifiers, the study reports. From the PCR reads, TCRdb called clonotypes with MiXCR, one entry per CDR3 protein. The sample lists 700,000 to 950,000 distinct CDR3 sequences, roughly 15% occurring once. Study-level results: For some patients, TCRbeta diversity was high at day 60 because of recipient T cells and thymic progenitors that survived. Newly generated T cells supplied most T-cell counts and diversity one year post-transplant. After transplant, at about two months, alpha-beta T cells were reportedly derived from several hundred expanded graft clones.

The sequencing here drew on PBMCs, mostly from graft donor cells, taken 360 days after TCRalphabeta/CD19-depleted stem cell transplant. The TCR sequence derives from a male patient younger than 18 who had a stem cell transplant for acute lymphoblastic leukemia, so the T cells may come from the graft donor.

Here the CDR3 DNA reads TGTGCCAGCTCACCACCGCGGGGGCAAGAGACCCAGTACTTC. It codes for CASSPPRGQETQYF. The chain combines TRBV18 with TRBJ2-5, with 7 bases fitting TRBD2. V lost 0 bases to trimming and J lost 2 bases; unmatched junction nucleotides: 0. CDR1 KGHSH and CDR2 LQKENI come from the germline V gene. The CDR3 consists of 14 residues.